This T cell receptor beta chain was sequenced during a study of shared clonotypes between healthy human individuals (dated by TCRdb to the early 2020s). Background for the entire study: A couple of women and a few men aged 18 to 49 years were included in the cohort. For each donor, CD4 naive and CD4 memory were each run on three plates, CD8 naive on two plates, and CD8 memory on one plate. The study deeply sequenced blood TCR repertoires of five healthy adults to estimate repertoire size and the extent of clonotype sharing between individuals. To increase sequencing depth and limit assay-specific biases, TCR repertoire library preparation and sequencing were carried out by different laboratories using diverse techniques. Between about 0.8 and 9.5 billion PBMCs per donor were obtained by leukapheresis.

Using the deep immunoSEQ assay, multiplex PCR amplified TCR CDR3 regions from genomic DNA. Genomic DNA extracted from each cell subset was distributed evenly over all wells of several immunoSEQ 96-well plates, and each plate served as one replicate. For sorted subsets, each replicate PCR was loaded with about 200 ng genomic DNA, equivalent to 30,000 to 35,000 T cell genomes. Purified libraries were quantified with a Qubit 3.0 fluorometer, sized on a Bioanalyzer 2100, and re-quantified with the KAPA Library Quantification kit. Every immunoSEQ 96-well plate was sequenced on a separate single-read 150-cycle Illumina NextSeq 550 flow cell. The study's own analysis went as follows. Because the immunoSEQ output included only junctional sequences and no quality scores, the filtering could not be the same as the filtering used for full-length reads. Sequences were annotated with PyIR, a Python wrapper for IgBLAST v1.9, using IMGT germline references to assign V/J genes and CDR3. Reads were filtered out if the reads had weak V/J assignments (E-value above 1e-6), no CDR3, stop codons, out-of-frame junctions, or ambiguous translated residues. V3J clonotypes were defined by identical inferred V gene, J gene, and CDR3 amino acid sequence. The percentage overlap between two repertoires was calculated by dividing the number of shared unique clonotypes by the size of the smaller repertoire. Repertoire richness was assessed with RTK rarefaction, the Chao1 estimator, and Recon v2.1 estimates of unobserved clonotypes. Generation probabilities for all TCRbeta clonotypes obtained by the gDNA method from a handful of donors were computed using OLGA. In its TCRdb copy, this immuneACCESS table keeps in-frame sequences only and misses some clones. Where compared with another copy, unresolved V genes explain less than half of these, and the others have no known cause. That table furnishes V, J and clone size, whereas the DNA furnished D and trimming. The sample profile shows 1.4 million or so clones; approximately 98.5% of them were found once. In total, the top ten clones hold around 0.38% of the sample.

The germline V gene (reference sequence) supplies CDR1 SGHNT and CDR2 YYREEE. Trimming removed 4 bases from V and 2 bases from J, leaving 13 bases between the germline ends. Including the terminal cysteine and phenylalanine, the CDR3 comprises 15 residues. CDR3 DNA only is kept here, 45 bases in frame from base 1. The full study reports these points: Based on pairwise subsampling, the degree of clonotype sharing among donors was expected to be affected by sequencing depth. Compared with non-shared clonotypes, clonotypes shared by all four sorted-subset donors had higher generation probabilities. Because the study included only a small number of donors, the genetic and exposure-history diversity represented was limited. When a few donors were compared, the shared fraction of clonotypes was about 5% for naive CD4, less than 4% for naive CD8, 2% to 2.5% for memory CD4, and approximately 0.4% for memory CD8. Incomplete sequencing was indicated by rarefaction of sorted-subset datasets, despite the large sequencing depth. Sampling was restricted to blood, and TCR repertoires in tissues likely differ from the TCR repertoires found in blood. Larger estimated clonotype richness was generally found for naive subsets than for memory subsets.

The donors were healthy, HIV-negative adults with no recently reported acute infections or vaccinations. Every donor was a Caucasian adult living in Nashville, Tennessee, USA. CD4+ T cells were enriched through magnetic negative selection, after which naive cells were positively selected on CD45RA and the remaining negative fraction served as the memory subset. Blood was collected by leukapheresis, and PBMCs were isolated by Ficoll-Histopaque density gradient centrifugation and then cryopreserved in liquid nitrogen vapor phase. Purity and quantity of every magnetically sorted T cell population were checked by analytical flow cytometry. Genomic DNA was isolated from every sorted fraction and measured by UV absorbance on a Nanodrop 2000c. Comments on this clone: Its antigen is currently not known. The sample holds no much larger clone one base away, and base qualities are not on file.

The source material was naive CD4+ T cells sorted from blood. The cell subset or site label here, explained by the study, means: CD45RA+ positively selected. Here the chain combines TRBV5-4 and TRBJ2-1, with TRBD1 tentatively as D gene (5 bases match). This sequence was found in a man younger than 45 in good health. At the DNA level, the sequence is TGTGCCAGCAGCCAATCATCGACAGCCTACAATGAGCAGTTCTTC. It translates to CASSQSSTAYNEQFF.